One sample yielded the 12 T cell receptor beta chains listed below, sequenced in a study of T cell responses to AZD1222 COVID-19 vaccine. Assay: immunoSEQ multiplex PCR; the TCRdb copy retains only in-frame clones and omits some. The table lists 100,000 to 150,000 clones, around 84% of them singletons, with approximately 12% in the top ten. The sequencing used peripheral blood, collected on day 0 of AZD1222 vaccination. All receptors come from an adult in good health.

This clone has a single count. The chain combines TRBV7-3 with TRBJ1-1; D not resolved. Germline-derived CDR1 and CDR2 are SGHTA and FQGTGA. CDR3 length equals 15 residues. Trimming took 4 bases from V and 4 from J, leaving 16 bases between them. This CDR3 is CASSSYDGLGTEAFF. Here the CDR3 DNA reads TGTGCCAGCAGCTCCTACGACGGTTTGGGCACTGAAGCTTTCTTT.

V is TRBV12-3 or TRBV12-4 and J is TRBJ2-1, with 9 bases fitting TRBD2. Trimming cost V 5 bases and J 10 bases; bases outside gene matches: 0. This CDR3 spans 11 amino acids. CDR3 bases: TGTGCCAGCAGTAGCGGGAGGGAGCAGTTCTTC. Its translation is CASSSGREQFF.

This chain joins TRBV24-1 and TRBJ1-3, with D unresolved. The germline gives CDR1 KGHDR, CDR2 SFDVKD. Trimming stripped 4 bases from V and 1 base from J, with 4 bases between. The CDR3 extends over 13 amino acids. Here the CDR3 reads CATSDSSGNTIYF. For the CDR3, the DNA is TGTGCCACCAGTGACTCTTCTGGAAACACCATATATTTT.

As for this clone: Other DNA sequences in the same sample also yield this CDR3. The V and J genes are TRBV5-1 and TRBJ1-2, with 7 bases identical to TRBD1. The CDR3 loop spans 13 amino acids. V trimming: 0 bases; J trimming: 8 bases; junction bases outside the gene matches: 4. CDR1 is SGHRS and CDR2 is YFSETQ in the germline V gene. The CDR3 is CASSLDRGGGYTF. CDR3 DNA: TGCGCCAGCAGCTTGGACAGGGGAGGGGGCTACACCTTC.

This sequence joins TRBV18 and TRBJ1-3, with D unclear. This CDR3 region has 17 residues. Germline CDR1 is KGHSH and CDR2 is LQKENI. With 2 bases removed from V and 0 bases from J, the gap between germline ends came to 14 bases. The CDR3 nucleotides are TGTGCCAGCTCACCAGCGGCTCGGCAGAGCTCTGGAAACACCATATATTTT. It is translated as CASSPAARQSSGNTIYF.

This clone was detected once. The V gene is TRBV6-5, the J gene TRBJ1-1; D may be TRBD1 (5 bases). Germline CDR1 is MNHEY and CDR2 is SVGAGI. Trimming stripped 11 bases from V and 8 bases from J, with 15 bases between. The CDR3 has 11 residues. The CDR3 DNA follows: TGTGCCTCTGCGGGGGATTGGGAAGCTTTCTTT. It specifies CASAGDWEAFF.

J is TRBJ1-1 and V is TRBV6-2 or TRBV6-3; D gene ambiguous. Germline V CDR1 and CDR2: MNHEY, SVGEGT. This CDR3 spans 12 amino acids. V was pared by 2 bases and J by 1 base, with 2 bases between. The DNA of the CDR3 is TGTGCCAGCAGTTACCCGAACACTGAAGCTTTCTTT. This translates into CASSYPNTEAFF.

V and J are TRBV15 and TRBJ2-7; no clear D. The germline gives CDR1 LNHNV, CDR2 YYDKDF (reference sequence). V lost 5 bases, J lost 0 bases, and 17 bases lay in between. The CDR3 spans 16 residues. This chain's CDR3 is CATSPDKLLTSYEQYF. CDR3 in DNA: TGTGCCACCAGCCCGGATAAACTACTTACCTCCTACGAGCAGTACTTC.

The chain employs TRBV2 and TRBJ1-5; 10 bases are a match to TRBD1. CDR1 SNHLY and CDR2 FYNNEI come from the germline V gene. This CDR3 is built from 20 residues. The V segment lost 7 bases and the J segment 0 bases; nucleotides outside the gene matches: 18. CDR3 bases: TGTGCCAGCATATTGAGGCCTGGGACAGGGGATCCGTATAGCAATCAGCCCCAGCATTTT. Residues: CASILRPGTGDPYSNQPQHF.

The rearrangement joins TRBV5-4 to TRBJ2-3; 12 bases match TRBD2. The CDR3 runs to 16 residues. J was trimmed by 2 bases and V by 2 bases; bases with no gene match: 3. Germline loops: CDR1 SGHNT, CDR2 YYREEE (reference sequence). In nucleotides, the CDR3 is TGTGCCAGCAGCTTCCCTAGCGGGGGGGACACAGATACGCAGTATTTT. It translates to CASSFPSGGDTDTQYF.

V gene TRBV6-5 combines with J gene TRBJ2-7, with D tentatively TRBD1 (6 bases). The germline gives CDR1 MNHEY, CDR2 SVGAGI. The CDR3 sequence is 13 residues long. Trimming shortened V by 8 bases and J by 3 bases, and 14 bases separated the two germline ends. CDR3 DNA sequence: TGTGCCAGCGGGAAGGGGACAAGCTACGAGCAGTACTTC. It encodes CASGKGTSYEQYF.

This sequence joins TRBV28 and TRBJ1-1, with D uncertain. The germline V gene has CDR1 MDHEN and CDR2 SYDVKM. Deletions cut 5 bases from V and 6 bases from J, with 10 bases between. This CDR3 contains 12 residues. CDR3 in DNA: TGTGCCAGCAGTGAAATAGTGGCTGAAGCTTTCTTT. It is translated as CASSEIVAEAFF.